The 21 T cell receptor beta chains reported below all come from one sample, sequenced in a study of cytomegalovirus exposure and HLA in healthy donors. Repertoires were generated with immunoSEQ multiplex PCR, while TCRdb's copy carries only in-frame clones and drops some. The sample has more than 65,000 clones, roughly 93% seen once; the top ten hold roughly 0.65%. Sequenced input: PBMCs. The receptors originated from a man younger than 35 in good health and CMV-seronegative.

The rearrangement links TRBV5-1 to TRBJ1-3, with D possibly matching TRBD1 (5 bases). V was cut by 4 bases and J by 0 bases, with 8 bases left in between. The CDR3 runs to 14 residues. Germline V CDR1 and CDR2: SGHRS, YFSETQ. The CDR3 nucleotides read TGCGCCAGCAGCGGGCAGGGCTCTGGAAACACCATATATTTT. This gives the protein CASSGQGSGNTIYF.

CDR3 protein: CAISEPKESGNTGELFF. CDR3 DNA: TGTGCCATCAGTGAGCCCAAAGAGAGTGGGAACACCGGGGAGCTGTTTTTT. The chain recombines TRBV10-3 with TRBJ2-2, with D uncertain. Trimming stripped 2 bases from V and 1 base from J, with 14 bases between. The CDR3 covers 17 residues. Germline V gene lookup returns CDR1 ENHRY and CDR2 SYGVKD.

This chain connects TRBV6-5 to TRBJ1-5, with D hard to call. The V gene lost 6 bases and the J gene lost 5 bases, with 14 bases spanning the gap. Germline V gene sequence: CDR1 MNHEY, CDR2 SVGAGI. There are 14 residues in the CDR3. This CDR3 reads CASSLTVADQPQHF. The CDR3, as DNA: TGTGCCAGCAGCCTAACAGTGGCCGATCAGCCCCAGCATTTT.

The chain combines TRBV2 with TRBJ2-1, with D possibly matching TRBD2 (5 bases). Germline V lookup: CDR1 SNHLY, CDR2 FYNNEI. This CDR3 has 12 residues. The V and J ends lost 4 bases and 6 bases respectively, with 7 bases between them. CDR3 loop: CASSASSNEQFF. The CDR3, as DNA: TGTGCCAGCAGTGCTAGCAGCAATGAGCAGTTCTTC.

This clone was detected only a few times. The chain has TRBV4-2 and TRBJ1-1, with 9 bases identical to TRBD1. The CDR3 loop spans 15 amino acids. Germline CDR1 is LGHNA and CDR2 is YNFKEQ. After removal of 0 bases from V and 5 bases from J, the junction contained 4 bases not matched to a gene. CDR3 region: CASSQEVQGATEAFF. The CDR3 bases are TGTGCCAGCAGCCAAGAGGTACAGGGGGCGACTGAAGCTTTCTTT.

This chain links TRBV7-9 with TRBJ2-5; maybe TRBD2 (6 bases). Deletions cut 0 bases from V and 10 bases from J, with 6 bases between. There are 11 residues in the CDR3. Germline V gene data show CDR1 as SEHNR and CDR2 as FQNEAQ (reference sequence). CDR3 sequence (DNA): TGTGCCAGCAGCTTAGCGCGGGACCAGTACTTC. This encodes CASSLARDQYF.

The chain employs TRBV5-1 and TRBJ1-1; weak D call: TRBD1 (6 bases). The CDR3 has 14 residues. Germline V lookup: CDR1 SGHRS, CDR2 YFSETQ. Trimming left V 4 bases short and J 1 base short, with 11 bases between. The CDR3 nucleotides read TGCGCCAGCAGCGTGGACAGTCGGAACACTGAAGCTTTCTTT. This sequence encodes CASSVDSRNTEAFF. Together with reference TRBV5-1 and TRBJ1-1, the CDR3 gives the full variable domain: KAGVTQTPRYLIKTRGQQVTLSCSPISGHRSVSWYQQTPGQGLQFLFEYFSETQRNKGNFPGRFSGRQFSNSRSEMNVSTLELGDSALYLCASSVDSRNTEAFFGQGTRLTVV.

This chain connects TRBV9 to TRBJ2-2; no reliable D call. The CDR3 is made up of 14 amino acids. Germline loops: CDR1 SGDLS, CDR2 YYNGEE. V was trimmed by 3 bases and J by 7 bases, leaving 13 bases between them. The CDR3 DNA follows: TGTGCCAGCAGCGCGGTACTATCTGGCGGGGAGCTGTTTTTT. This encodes CASSAVLSGGELFF.

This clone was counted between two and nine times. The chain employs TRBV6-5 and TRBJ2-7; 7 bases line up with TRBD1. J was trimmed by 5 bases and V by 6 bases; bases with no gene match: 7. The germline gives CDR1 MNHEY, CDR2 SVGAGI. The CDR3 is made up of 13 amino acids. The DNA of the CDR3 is TGTGCCAGCAGCCTAACAACAGGGGACGAGCAGTACTTC. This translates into CASSLTTGDEQYF.

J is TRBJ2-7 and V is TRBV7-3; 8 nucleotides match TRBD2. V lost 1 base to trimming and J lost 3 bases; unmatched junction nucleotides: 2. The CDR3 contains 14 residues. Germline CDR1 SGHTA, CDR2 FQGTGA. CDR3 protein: CASSLKRESYEQYF. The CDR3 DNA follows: TGTGCCAGCAGCTTAAAGCGGGAGAGCTACGAGCAGTACTTC. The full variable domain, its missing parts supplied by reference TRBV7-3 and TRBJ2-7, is GAGVSQTPSNKVTEKGKYVELRCDPISGHTALYWYRQSLGQGPEFLIYFQGTGAADDSGLPNDRFFAVRPEGSVSTLKIQRTERGDSAVYLCASSLKRESYEQYFGPGTRLTVT.

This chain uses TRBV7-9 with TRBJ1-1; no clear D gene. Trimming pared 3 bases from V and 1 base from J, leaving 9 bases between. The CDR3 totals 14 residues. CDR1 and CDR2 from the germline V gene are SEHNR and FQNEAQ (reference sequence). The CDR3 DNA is TGTGCCAGCAGCTTGTCCGGGAGGAACACTGAAGCTTTCTTT. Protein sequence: CASSLSGRNTEAFF.

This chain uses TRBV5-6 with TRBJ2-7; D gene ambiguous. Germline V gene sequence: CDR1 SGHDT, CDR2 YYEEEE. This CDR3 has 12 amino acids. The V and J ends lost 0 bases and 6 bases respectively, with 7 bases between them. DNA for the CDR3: TGTGCCAGCAGCTTGGGTCATTCCGAGCAGTACTTC. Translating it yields CASSLGHSEQYF.

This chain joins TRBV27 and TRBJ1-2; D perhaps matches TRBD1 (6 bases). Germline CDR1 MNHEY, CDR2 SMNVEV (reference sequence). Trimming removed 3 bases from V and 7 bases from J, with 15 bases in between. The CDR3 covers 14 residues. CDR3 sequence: CASSLGGGPGGYTF. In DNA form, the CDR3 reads TGTGCCAGCAGTTTGGGAGGGGGTCCGGGTGGCTACACCTTC.

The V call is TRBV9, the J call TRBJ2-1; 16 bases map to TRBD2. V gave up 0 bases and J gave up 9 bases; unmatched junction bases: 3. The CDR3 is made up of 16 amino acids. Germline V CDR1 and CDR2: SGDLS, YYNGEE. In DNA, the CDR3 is TGTGCCAGCAGCGTAGGTGGGACTAGCGGGAGGGTTGAGCAGTTCTTC. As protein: CASSVGGTSGRVEQFF.

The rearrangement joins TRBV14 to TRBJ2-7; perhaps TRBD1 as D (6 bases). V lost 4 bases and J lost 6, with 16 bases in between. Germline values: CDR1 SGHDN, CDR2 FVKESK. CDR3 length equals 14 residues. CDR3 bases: TGTGCCAGCAGCCTTACAGGGTTCGCGGCCGAGCAGTACTTC. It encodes CASSLTGFAAEQYF.

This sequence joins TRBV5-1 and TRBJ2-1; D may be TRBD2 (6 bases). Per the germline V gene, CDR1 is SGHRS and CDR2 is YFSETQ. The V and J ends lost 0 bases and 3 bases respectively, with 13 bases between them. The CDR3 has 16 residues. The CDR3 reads CASSLAGGGGYNEQFF. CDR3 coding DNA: TGCGCCAGCAGCTTGGCCGGGGGAGGCGGCTACAATGAGCAGTTCTTC. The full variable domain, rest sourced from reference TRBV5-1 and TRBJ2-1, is KAGVTQTPRYLIKTRGQQVTLSCSPISGHRSVSWYQQTPGQGLQFLFEYFSETQRNKGNFPGRFSGRQFSNSRSEMNVSTLELGDSALYLCASSLAGGGGYNEQFFGPGTRLTVL.

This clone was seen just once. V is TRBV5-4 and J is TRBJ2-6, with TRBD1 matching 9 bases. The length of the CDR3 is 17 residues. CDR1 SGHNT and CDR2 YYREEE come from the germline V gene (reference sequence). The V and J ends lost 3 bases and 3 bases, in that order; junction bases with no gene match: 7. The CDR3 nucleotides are TGTGCCAGCAGCTCGGGGGACAGGGCTTTTGGGGCCAACGTCCTGACTTTC. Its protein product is CASSSGDRAFGANVLTF.

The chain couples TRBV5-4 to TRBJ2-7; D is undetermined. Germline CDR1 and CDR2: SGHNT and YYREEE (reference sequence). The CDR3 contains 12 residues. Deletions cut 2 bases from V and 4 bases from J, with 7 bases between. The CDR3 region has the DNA TGTGCCAGCAGCTTCTTCGAGTACGAGCAGTACTTC. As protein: CASSFFEYEQYF.

Here the CDR3 DNA reads TGTGCCAGCTCACCACTACACCTGGGGGGACCTGAAGCTTTCTTT. This codes for CASSPLHLGGPEAFF. The chain is built from TRBV18 and TRBJ1-1; tentatively, D is TRBD1 (5 bases). The CDR3 runs to 15 residues. Looked up from germline, CDR1 is KGHSH and CDR2 is LQKENI. The germline V and J ends were trimmed by 1 base and 6 bases, with 15 bases remaining between them.

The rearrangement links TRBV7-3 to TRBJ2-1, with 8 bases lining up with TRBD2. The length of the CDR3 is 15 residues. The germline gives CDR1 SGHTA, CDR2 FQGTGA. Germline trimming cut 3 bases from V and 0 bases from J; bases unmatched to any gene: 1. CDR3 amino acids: CASSFTSGSYNEQFF. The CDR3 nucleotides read TGTGCCAGCAGCTTCACTAGCGGCTCCTACAATGAGCAGTTCTTC. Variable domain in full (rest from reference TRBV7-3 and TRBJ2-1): GAGVSQTPSNKVTEKGKYVELRCDPISGHTALYWYRQSLGQGPEFLIYFQGTGAADDSGLPNDRFFAVRPEGSVSTLKIQRTERGDSAVYLCASSFTSGSYNEQFFGPGTRLTVL.

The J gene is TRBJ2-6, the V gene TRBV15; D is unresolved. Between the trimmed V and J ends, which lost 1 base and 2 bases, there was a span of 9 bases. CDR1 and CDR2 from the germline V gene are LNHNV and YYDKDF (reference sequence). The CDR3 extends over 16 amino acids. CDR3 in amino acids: CATSRVPETGANVLTF. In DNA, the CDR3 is TGTGCCACCAGCAGAGTTCCGGAGACTGGGGCCAACGTCCTGACTTTC. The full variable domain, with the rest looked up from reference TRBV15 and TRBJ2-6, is DAMVIQNPRYQVTQFGKPVTLSCSQTLNHNVMYWYQQKSSQAPKLLFHYYDKDFNNEADTPDNFQSRRPNTSFCFLDIRSPGLGDTAMYLCATSRVPETGANVLTFGAGSRLTVL.